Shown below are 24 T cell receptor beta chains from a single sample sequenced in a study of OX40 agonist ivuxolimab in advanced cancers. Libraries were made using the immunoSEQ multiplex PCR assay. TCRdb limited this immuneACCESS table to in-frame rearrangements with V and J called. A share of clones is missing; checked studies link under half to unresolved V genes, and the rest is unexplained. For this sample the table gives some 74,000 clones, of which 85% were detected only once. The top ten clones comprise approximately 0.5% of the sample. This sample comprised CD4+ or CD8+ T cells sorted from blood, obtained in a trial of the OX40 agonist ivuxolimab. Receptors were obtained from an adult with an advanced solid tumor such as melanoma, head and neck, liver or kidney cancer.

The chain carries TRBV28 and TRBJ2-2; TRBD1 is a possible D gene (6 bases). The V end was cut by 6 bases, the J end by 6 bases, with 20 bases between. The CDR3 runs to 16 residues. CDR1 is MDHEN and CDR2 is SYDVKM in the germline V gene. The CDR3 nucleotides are TGTGCCAGCAGCTCGACAGGCCAAGGCGATTCCGGGGAGCTGTTTTTT. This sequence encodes CASSSTGQGDSGELFF.

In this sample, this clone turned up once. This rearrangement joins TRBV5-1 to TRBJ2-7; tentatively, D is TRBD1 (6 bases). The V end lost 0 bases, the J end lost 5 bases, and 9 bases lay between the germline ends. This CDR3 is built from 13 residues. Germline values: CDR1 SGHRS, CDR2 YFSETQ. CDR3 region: CASSLGQANEQYF. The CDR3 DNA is TGCGCCAGCAGCTTGGGACAGGCCAACGAGCAGTACTTC.

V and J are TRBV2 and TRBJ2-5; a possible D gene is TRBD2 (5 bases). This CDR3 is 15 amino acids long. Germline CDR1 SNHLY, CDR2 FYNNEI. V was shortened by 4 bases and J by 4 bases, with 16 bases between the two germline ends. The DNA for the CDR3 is TGTGCCAGCAGTGTAAAGGCCCCGGGAATAGAGACCCAGTACTTC. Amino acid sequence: CASSVKAPGIETQYF.

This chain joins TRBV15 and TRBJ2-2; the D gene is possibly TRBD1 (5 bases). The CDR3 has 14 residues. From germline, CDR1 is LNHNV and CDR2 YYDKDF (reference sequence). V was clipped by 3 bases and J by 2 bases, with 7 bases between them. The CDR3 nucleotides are TGTGCCACCAGCAGCCAGGGTAACACCGGGGAGCTGTTTTTT. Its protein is CATSSQGNTGELFF.

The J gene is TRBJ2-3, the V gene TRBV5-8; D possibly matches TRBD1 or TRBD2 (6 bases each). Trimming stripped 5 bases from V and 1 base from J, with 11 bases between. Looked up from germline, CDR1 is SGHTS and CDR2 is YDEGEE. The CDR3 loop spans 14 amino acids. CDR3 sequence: CASRGGLGTDTQYF. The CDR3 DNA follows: TGTGCCAGCAGGGGGGGCCTAGGCACAGATACGCAGTATTTT.

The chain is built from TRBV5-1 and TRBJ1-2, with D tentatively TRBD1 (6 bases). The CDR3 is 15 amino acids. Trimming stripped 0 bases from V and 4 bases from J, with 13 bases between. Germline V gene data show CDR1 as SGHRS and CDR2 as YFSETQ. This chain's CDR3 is CASSLDGGLGYGYTF. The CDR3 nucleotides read TGCGCCAGCAGCTTGGATGGGGGGCTAGGCTATGGCTACACCTTC.

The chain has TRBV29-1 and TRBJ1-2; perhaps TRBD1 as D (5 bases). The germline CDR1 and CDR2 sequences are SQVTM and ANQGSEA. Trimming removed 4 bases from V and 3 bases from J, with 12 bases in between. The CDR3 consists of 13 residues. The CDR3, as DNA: TGCAGCGTTGCTCAGGGAGGTGACTATGGCTACACCTTC. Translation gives CSVAQGGDYGYTF.

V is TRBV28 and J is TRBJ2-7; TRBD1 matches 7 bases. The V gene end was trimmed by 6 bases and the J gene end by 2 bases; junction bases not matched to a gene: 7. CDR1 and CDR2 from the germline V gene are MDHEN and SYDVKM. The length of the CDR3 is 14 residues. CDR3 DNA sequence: TGTGCCAGCAGGCTGACAGGGAAGGCCTACGAGCAGTACTTC. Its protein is CASRLTGKAYEQYF.

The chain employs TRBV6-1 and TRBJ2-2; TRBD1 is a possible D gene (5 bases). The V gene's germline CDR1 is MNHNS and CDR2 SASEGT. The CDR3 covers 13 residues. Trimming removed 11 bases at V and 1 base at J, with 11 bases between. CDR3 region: CASQGLNTGELFF. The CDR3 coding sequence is TGTGCCTCCCAGGGCCTGAACACCGGGGAGCTGTTTTTT.

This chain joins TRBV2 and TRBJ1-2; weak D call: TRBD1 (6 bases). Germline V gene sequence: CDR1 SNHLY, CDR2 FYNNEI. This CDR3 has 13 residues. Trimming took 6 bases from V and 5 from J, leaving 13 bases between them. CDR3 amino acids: CASRDDRRYGYTF. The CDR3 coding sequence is TGTGCCAGCAGAGACGACAGGAGATATGGCTACACCTTC.

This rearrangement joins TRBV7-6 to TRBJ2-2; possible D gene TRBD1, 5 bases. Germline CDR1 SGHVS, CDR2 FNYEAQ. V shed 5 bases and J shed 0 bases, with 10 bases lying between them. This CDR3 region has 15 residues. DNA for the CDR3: TGTGCCAGCAGCCGCAGGACACCGAACACCGGGGAGCTGTTTTTT. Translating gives CASSRRTPNTGELFF.

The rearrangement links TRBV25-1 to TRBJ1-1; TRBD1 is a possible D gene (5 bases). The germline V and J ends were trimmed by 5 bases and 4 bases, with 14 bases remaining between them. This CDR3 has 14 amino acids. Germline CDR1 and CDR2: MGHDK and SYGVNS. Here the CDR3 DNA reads TGTGCCAGCAGTACCACAGGTTGGGGCACTGAAGCTTTCTTT. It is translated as CASSTTGWGTEAFF.

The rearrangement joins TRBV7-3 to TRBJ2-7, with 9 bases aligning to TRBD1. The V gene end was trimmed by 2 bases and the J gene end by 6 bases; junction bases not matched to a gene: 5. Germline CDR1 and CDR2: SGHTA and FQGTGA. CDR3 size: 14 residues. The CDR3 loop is CASSLGQGISEQYF. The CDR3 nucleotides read TGTGCCAGCAGCTTAGGACAGGGGATCAGCGAGCAGTACTTC.

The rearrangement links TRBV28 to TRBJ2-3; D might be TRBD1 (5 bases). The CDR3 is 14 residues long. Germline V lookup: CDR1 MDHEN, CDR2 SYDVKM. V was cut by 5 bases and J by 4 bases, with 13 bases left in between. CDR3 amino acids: CASSERGSADTQYF. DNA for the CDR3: TGTGCCAGCAGTGAAAGGGGAAGTGCAGATACGCAGTATTTT. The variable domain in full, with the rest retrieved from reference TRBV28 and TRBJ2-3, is DVKVTQSSRYLVKRTGEKVFLECVQDMDHENMFWYRQDPGLGLRLIYFSYDVKMKEKGDIPEGYSVSREKKERFSLILESASTNQTSMYLCASSERGSADTQYFGPGTRLTVL.

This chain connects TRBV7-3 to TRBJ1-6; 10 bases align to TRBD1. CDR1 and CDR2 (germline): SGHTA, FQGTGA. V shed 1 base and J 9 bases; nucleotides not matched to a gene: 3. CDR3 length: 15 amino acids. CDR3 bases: TGTGCCAGCAGCTTAAAGGGACAGGGGAGTTCACCCCTCCACTTT. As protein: CASSLKGQGSSPLHF.

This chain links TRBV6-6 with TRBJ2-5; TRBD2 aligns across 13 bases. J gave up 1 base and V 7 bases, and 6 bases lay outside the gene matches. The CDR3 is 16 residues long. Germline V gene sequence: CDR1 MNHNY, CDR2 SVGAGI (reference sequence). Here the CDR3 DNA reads TGTGCCAGCAAGGGACGGACTAGCGGGAGCCAAGAGACCCAGTACTTC. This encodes CASKGRTSGSQETQYF.

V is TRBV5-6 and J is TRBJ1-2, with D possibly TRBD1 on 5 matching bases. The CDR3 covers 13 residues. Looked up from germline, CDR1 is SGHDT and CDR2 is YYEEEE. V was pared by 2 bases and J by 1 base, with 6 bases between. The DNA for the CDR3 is TGTGCCAGCAGCTTAGACAGTAACTATGGCTACACCTTC. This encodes CASSLDSNYGYTF.

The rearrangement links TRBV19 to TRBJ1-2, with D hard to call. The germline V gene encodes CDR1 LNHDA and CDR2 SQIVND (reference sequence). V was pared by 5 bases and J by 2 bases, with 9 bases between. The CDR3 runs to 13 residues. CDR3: CASSGGLNYGYTF. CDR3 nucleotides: TGTGCCAGTAGTGGAGGCCTCAACTATGGCTACACCTTC.

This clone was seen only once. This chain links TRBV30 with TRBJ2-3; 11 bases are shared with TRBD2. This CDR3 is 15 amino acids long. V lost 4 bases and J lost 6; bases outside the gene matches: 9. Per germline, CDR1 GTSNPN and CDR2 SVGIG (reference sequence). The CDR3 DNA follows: TGTGCCTGGAAGGGTAGTAGCGGGAGGGCGGATACGCAGTATTTT. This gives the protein CAWKGSSGRADTQYF.

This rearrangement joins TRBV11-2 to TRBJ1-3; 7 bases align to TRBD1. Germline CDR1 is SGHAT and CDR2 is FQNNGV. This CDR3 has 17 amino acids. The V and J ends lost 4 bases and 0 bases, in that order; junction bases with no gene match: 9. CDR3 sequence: CASSSPRGPSSGNTIYF. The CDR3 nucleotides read TGTGCCAGCAGCTCTCCTAGGGGGCCTAGCTCTGGAAACACCATATATTTT. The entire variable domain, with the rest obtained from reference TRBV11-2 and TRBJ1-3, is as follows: EAGVAQSPRYKIIEKRQSVAFWCNPISGHATLYWYQQILGQGPKLLIQFQNNGVVDDSQLPKDRFSAERLKGVDSTLKIQPAKLEDSAVYLCASSSPRGPSSGNTIYFGEGSWLTVV.

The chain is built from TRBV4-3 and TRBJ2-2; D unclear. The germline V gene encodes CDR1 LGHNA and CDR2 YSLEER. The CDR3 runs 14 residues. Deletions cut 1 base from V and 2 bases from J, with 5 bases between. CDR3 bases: TGCGCCAGCAGCCAAGTTCTAAACACCGGGGAGCTGTTTTTT. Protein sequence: CASSQVLNTGELFF.

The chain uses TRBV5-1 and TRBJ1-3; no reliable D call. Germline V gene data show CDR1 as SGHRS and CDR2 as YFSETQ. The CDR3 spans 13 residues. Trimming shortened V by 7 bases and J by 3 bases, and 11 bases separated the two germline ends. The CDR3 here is CASRPEGGNTIYF. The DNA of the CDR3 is TGCGCCAGCCGGCCCGAGGGTGGAAACACCATATATTTT.

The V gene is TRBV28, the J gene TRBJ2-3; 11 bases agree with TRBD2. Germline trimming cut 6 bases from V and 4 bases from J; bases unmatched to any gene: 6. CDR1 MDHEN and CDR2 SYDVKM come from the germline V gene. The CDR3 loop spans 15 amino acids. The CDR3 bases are TGTGCCAGCAGCTCGTATAGCGGGAGGGCAGATACGCAGTATTTT. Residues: CASSSYSGRADTQYF.

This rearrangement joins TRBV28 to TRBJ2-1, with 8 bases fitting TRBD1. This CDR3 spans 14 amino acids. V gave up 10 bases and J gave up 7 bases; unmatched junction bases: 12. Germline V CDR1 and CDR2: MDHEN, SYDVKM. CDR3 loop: CAIRGQGAWNEQFF. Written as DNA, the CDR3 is TGTGCCATTAGGGGGCAGGGGGCGTGGAATGAGCAGTTCTTC.